The next 7 T cell receptor beta chains were all read from a single sample in a study of T cells after somatic rescue of genetic block. The method was immunoSEQ multiplex PCR; TCRdb's version includes in-frame clones alone and lacks a portion of them. The sample has 67,000 or so clones, more than 75% seen once; the top ten hold around 2.8%. The sequenced material came from peripheral blood mononuclear cells (PBMCs). All receptors come from a man younger than 45.

The V call is TRBV29-1, the J call TRBJ2-1; possible D gene TRBD1, 5 bases. Looked up from germline, CDR1 is SQVTM and CDR2 is ANQGSEA. Trimming stripped 7 bases from V and 6 bases from J, with 7 bases between. The CDR3 covers 10 residues. CDR3 in DNA: TGCAGCGGGGGCACCAATGAGCAGTTCTTC. Translated: CSGGTNEQFF.

Concerning this clone itself: Other nucleotide sequences from this sample produce the same CDR3. The chain has TRBV4-2 and TRBJ1-2; tentative D call: TRBD1 (6 bases). V was clipped by 2 bases and J by 6 bases, with 13 bases between them. The CDR3 is made up of 14 amino acids. Germline V gives CDR1 LGHNA, CDR2 YNFKEQ. CDR3 loop: CASSQLGGADGYTF. The CDR3 DNA reads TGTGCCAGCAGCCAACTGGGGGGGGCGGATGGCTACACCTTC.

A remark on this clone: Other DNA variants within this sample encode the same CDR3. This rearrangement joins TRBV6-5 to TRBJ2-7; TRBD2 agrees at 11 bases. Unmatched junction bases numbered 1, after V lost 0 bases and J lost 0 bases. Germline-derived CDR1 and CDR2 are MNHEY and SVGAGI. This CDR3 has 16 residues. CDR3 loop: CASSYSGTSGSYEQYF. The CDR3 DNA sequence: TGTGCCAGCAGTTACTCCGGGACTAGCGGCTCCTACGAGCAGTACTTC.

The V gene is TRBV4-1, the J gene TRBJ2-6; 7 bases agree with TRBD2. V lost 3 bases and J lost 5; bases outside the gene matches: 10. CDR3 length: 17 residues. CDR1 is MGHRA and CDR2 is YSYEKL in the germline V gene. The CDR3 is CASSHGTGRGWANVLTF. CDR3 DNA: TGCGCCAGCAGCCACGGGACGGGGAGGGGCTGGGCCAACGTCCTGACTTTC.

CDR3: CASRANEKLFF. CDR3 DNA: TGTGCCAGCAGGGCAAATGAAAAACTGTTTTTT. This chain connects TRBV2 to TRBJ1-4; D is uncertain. Trimming pared 6 bases from V and 5 bases from J, leaving 4 bases between. Germline CDR1 SNHLY, CDR2 FYNNEI. The CDR3 runs to 11 residues.

This clone was seen once. The chain employs TRBV4-1 and TRBJ1-2; D unclear. Germline V gene sequence: CDR1 MGHRA, CDR2 YSYEKL. The CDR3 has 13 residues. V dropped 0 bases and J dropped 5 bases, with 7 bases sitting between them. The CDR3 DNA reads as TGCGCCAGCAGCCAAGACGGGATTTATGGCTACACCTTC. As protein: CASSQDGIYGYTF.

The chain links TRBV4-2 to TRBJ1-2; D unresolved. This CDR3 is 15 amino acids long. Germline loops: CDR1 LGHNA, CDR2 YNFKEQ. The V end was cut by 0 bases, the J end by 5 bases, with 13 bases between. This CDR3 is CASSQEVAQYYGYTF. Here the CDR3 DNA reads TGTGCCAGCAGCCAAGAGGTGGCACAATATTATGGCTACACCTTC.